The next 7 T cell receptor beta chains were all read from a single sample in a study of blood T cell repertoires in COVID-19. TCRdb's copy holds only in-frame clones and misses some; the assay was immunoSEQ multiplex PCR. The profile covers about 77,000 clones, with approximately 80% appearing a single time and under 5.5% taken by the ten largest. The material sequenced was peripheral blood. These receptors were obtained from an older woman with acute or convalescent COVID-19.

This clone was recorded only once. The CDR3 loop is CASSHGTAGYTF. CDR3 DNA sequence: TGTGCCAGCAGCCACGGGACAGCCGGCTACACCTTC. This rearrangement joins TRBV11-2 to TRBJ1-2; 7 bases agree with TRBD1. This CDR3 has 12 residues. V shed 5 bases and J 8 bases; nucleotides not matched to a gene: 5. The germline CDR1 and CDR2 sequences are SGHAT and FQNNGV.

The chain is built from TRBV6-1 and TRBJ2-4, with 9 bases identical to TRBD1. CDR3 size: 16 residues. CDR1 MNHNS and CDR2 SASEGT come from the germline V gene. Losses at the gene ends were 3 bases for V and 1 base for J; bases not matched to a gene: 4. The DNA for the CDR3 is TGTGCCAGCAGTGACCCCGACAGGGGGGCCAAAAACATTCAGTACTTC. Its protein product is CASSDPDRGAKNIQYF.

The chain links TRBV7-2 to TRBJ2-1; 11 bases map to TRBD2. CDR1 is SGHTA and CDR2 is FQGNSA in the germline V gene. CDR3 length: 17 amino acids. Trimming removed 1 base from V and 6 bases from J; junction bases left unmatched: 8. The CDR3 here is CASSLGGASGGFNEQFF. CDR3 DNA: TGTGCCAGCAGCTTAGGAGGGGCTAGCGGGGGGTTCAATGAGCAGTTCTTC.

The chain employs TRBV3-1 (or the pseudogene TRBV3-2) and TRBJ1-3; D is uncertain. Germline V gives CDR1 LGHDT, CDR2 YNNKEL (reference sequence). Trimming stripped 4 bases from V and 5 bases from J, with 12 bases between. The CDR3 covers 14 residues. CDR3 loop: CASSLRHTRNTIYF. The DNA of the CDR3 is TGTGCCAGCAGCCTAAGACATACAAGAAACACCATATATTTT.

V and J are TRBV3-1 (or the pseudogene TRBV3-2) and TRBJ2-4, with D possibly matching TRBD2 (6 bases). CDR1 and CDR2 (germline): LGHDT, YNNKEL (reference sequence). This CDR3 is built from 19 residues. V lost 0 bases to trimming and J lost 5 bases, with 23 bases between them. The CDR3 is CASSQDRFGRDRRQNIQYF. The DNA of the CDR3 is TGTGCCAGCAGCCAAGACAGATTTGGGCGGGACCGCCGCCAAAACATTCAGTACTTC.

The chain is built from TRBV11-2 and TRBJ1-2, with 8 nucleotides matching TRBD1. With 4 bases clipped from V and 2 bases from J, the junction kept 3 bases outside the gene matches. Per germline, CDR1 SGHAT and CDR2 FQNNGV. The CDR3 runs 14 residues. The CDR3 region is CASSSRQGNYGYTF. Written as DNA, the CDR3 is TGTGCCAGCAGCTCGAGACAGGGGAACTATGGCTACACCTTC.

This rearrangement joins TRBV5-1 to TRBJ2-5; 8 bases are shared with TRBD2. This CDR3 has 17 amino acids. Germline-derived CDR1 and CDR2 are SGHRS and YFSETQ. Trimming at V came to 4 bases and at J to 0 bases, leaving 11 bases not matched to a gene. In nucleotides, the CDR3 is TGCGCCAGCAGCCCAATGGCGCGAGCGGGGGACCAAGAGACCCAGTACTTC. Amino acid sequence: CASSPMARAGDQETQYF.